What follows are 31 T cell receptor beta chains derived from one specimen sequenced in a study of shared clonotypes between healthy human individuals. Naive CD8 cells, CD45RO-negative and positively selected for CCR7, excluded terminally differentiated effector memory CD45RA+ cells. Here immunoSEQ multiplex PCR was the method, and the copy in TCRdb shows in-frame clones only, minus some. In the table there are hundreds of thousands of clones, over 90% of which are singletons. The sequenced sample consisted of naive CD8+ T cells sorted from blood. The receptors here all came from a man in his thirties or forties in good health.

This clone was observed once. The chain is built from TRBV10-2 and TRBJ2-7; D unclear. Germline values: CDR1 WSHSY, CDR2 SAAADI. The V and J ends lost 4 bases and 5 bases respectively, with 12 bases between them. CDR3 length equals 13 residues. For the CDR3, the DNA is TGCGCCAGCAGTGGGGAAGGATACGACGAGCAGTACTTC. As protein: CASSGEGYDEQYF.

CDR3 amino acids: CASSIPGQDAEKLFF. As DNA, the CDR3 is TGTGCCAGCAGCATACCGGGACAGGACGCTGAAAAACTGTTTTTT. The V call is TRBV21-1, the J call TRBJ1-4; the DNA was not compared with TRBD1, the D call given in the table. TRBV21-1 is an annotated pseudogene. The CDR3 consists of 15 residues.

The CDR3, as DNA: TGTGCCAGCAGCCCGGGACAGGGGGCCGATACGCAGTATTTT. Translated: CASSPGQGADTQYF. The gene calls are TRBV11-2 and TRBJ2-3; 12 positions match TRBD1. V trimming: 5 bases; J trimming: 6 bases; junction bases outside the gene matches: 3. The germline CDR1 and CDR2 sequences are SGHAT and FQNNGV. The CDR3 consists of 14 residues.

Comments on this clone: Other DNA sequences in this specimen translate into the identical CDR3. The rearrangement uses TRBV29-1 and TRBJ2-7, with 12 bases matching TRBD2. The germline gives CDR1 SQVTM, CDR2 ANQGSEA. Trimming at V came to 5 bases and at J to 2 bases, leaving 1 base not matched to a gene. This CDR3 has 13 amino acids. The CDR3 sequence is CSVRLAGAYEQYF. For the CDR3, the DNA is TGCAGCGTTCGACTAGCGGGGGCCTACGAGCAGTACTTC.

With regard to this clone: The sample holds other DNA sequences that translate to the same CDR3. The rearrangement joins TRBV7-9 to TRBJ2-7; D unclear. There are 12 residues in the CDR3. Trimming cost V 0 bases and J 3 bases, with 3 bases left between them. The V gene's germline CDR1 is SEHNR and CDR2 FQNEAQ (reference sequence). This CDR3 reads CASSLANYEQYF. CDR3 nucleotide sequence: TGTGCCAGCAGCTTAGCGAACTACGAGCAGTACTTC.

V usage is TRBV25-1 and J usage is TRBJ2-3; 7 nucleotides align to TRBD1. Trimming at V came to 1 base and at J to 9 bases, leaving 10 bases not matched to a gene. This CDR3 contains 15 residues. CDR1 and CDR2 (germline): MGHDK, SYGVNS. The CDR3 DNA reads TGTGCCAGCAGTGAATTTGGTACAGGGGCTTGGACGCAGTATTTT. It translates to CASSEFGTGAWTQYF.

The chain links TRBV28 to TRBJ2-1; TRBD1 matches 8 bases. Germline V gene lookup returns CDR1 MDHEN and CDR2 SYDVKM. This CDR3 has 20 residues. V lost 5 bases and J lost 3; bases outside the gene matches: 21. The CDR3 region has the DNA TGTGCCAGCAGTCCAGACCTCAGGGGGCAGGGAGCTATCGGCTACAATGAGCAGTTCTTC. This sequence encodes CASSPDLRGQGAIGYNEQFF.

The V call is TRBV9, the J call TRBJ2-5; 10 bases match TRBD2. The CDR3 is 17 amino acids. CDR1 is SGDLS, CDR2 YYNGEE, per germline. The V segment lost 4 bases and the J segment 5 bases; nucleotides outside the gene matches: 14. CDR3 nucleotides: TGTGCCAGCAGCCCCACCTCTGGAGCGGGAGGGTGGGAGACCCAGTACTTC. It yields the protein CASSPTSGAGGWETQYF.

The rearrangement links TRBV7-2 to TRBJ2-2; D is unresolved. V lost 4 bases, J lost 9 bases, and 21 bases lay in between. Germline loops: CDR1 SGHTA, CDR2 FQGNSA. This CDR3 is built from 16 residues. This CDR3 is CASSSFPTRTPRELFF. The CDR3 DNA is TGTGCCAGCAGCTCCTTCCCGACGCGTACGCCCCGGGAGCTGTTTTTT. Full variable domain (outside the CDR3, taken from reference TRBV7-2 and TRBJ2-2): GAGVSQSPSNKVTEKGKDVELRCDPISGHTALYWYRQSLGQGLEFLIYFQGNSAPDKSGLPSDRFSAERTGGSVSTLTIQRTQQEDSAVYLCASSSFPTRTPRELFFGEGSRLTVL.

The V call is TRBV19, the J call TRBJ2-5, with 7 bases fitting TRBD1. The CDR3 runs 15 residues. After removal of 5 bases from V and 2 bases from J, the junction contained 8 bases not matched to a gene. Germline CDR1 is LNHDA and CDR2 is SQIVND (reference sequence). The CDR3 nucleotides read TGTGCCAGTAGTCCTCTCCGGGACAGTCAAGAGACCCAGTACTTC. It yields the protein CASSPLRDSQETQYF.

This clone was picked up one time. V is TRBV4-1 and J is TRBJ2-7; D may be TRBD2 (5 bases). V was pared by 0 bases and J by 0 bases, with 12 bases between. The germline V gene encodes CDR1 MGHRA and CDR2 YSYEKL. The CDR3 length is 16 residues. The CDR3 DNA reads as TGCGCCAGCAGCCAAGACCGAGGGAGTAGCTCCTACGAGCAGTACTTC. Its translation is CASSQDRGSSSYEQYF.

The genes are TRBV29-1 and TRBJ2-3; D possibly corresponds to TRBD1 (5 bases). V lost 6 bases to trimming and J lost 0 bases, with 7 bases between them. The CDR3 sequence is 12 residues long. The germline CDR1 and CDR2 sequences are SQVTM and ANQGSEA. The CDR3 here is CSVRQSTDTQYF. The CDR3 DNA reads as TGCAGCGTGCGACAGAGCACAGATACGCAGTATTTT.

V gene TRBV11-2 combines with J gene TRBJ2-7; D gene unclear. CDR3 length: 16 residues. Germline CDR1 SGHAT, CDR2 FQNNGV. V was trimmed by 1 base and J by 3 bases, leaving 16 bases between them. CDR3 in DNA: TGTGCCAGCAGCTTAGCTCTGATGGCAGCTGGCTACGAGCAGTACTTC. Translated: CASSLALMAAGYEQYF.

The chain links TRBV6-1 to TRBJ2-7, with 7 bases that match TRBD1. V shed 6 bases and J 9 bases; nucleotides not matched to a gene: 17. CDR1 and CDR2 from the germline V gene are MNHNS and SASEGT. This CDR3 contains 15 residues. DNA for the CDR3: TGTGCCAGCAGCCCTGAGTCTTTGTCAGGGGGTGGGCAGTACTTC. Protein: CASSPESLSGGGQYF.

This clone is a singleton in its sample. The chain carries TRBV9 and TRBJ1-1, with TRBD1 matching 10 bases. The CDR3 covers 17 residues. Germline lookup yields CDR1 SGDLS and CDR2 YYNGEE. Germline trimming cut 3 bases from V and 0 bases from J; bases unmatched to any gene: 8. In nucleotides, the CDR3 is TGTGCCAGCAGCGAGGGACAGGGGATCCAGATGAACACTGAAGCTTTCTTT. Translation gives CASSEGQGIQMNTEAFF.

The chain links TRBV28 to TRBJ2-7; tentatively, D is TRBD1 or TRBD2 (5 bases each). Germline V lookup: CDR1 MDHEN, CDR2 SYDVKM. The CDR3 extends over 14 amino acids. V dropped 4 bases and J dropped 2 bases, with 12 bases sitting between them. This CDR3 reads CASSSGTYAYEQYF. In DNA, the CDR3 is TGTGCCAGCAGTTCCGGGACGTACGCCTACGAGCAGTACTTC.

The rearrangement joins TRBV28 to TRBJ2-7, with D hard to call. CDR1 and CDR2 (germline): MDHEN, SYDVKM. The CDR3 has 14 residues. The V and J ends lost 5 bases and 6 bases respectively, with 17 bases between them. This CDR3 is CASSPPSISSEQYF. The CDR3 region has the DNA TGTGCCAGCAGTCCTCCCAGTATATCGTCCGAGCAGTACTTC.

The genes are TRBV7-9 and TRBJ2-3, with a possible D match to TRBD2 (6 bases). Germline CDR1 SEHNR, CDR2 FQNEAQ (reference sequence). This CDR3 region has 15 residues. Deletions cut 5 bases from V and 6 bases from J, with 18 bases between. The CDR3 spells CASSPGELNSDTQYF. As DNA, the CDR3 is TGTGCCAGCAGCCCGGGGGAGTTGAACTCGGATACGCAGTATTTT. The full variable domain, completed using reference TRBV7-9 and TRBJ2-3, is DTGVSQNPRHKITKRGQNVTFRCDPISEHNRLYWYRQTLGQGPEFLTYFQNEAQLEKSRLLSDRFSAERPKGSFSTLEIQRTEQGDSAMYLCASSPGELNSDTQYFGPGTRLTVL.

The J gene is TRBJ2-5, the V gene TRBV29-1, with D possibly matching TRBD2 (7 bases). The V end lost 4 bases, the J end lost 2 bases, and 11 bases lay between the germline ends. From germline, CDR1 is SQVTM and CDR2 ANQGSEA. The CDR3 is 13 residues long. CDR3 nucleotide sequence: TGCAGCGTTGTGGGGGGGCGTCAAGAGACCCAGTACTTC. This translates into CSVVGGRQETQYF.

The chain carries TRBV7-6 and TRBJ2-1; 9 nucleotides agree with TRBD2. Germline trimming cut 4 bases from V and 6 bases from J; bases unmatched to any gene: 10. This CDR3 contains 16 residues. Germline CDR1 SGHVS, CDR2 FNYEAQ. As DNA, the CDR3 is TGTGCCAGCAGCTCCCTGGCGGGAGGGGGGGTCAATGAGCAGTTCTTC. This sequence encodes CASSSLAGGGVNEQFF.

The chain combines TRBV19 with TRBJ1-1; 7 nucleotides line up with TRBD1. J lost 1 base, V lost 0 bases, and 8 bases had no gene match. Germline V gives CDR1 LNHDA, CDR2 SQIVND (reference sequence). This CDR3 spans 17 amino acids. The CDR3 DNA follows: TGTGCCAGTAGTATAGAAAGTGGTGGGACAGCGAACACTGAAGCTTTCTTT. Encoded protein: CASSIESGGTANTEAFF.

The chain joins TRBV14 to TRBJ2-7; 7 bases are shared with TRBD1. The junction had 6 bases not matched to a gene; V was cut back by 3 bases and J by 4 bases. There are 14 residues in the CDR3. In germline, CDR1 is SGHDN, CDR2 FVKESK. The CDR3 reads CASSHPSTGYEQYF. CDR3 coding DNA: TGTGCCAGCAGCCATCCCTCGACAGGGTACGAGCAGTACTTC.

The V gene is TRBV2, the J gene TRBJ1-2; 8 nucleotides line up with TRBD1. The CDR3 has 16 residues. The germline V gene encodes CDR1 SNHLY and CDR2 FYNNEI. J gave up 7 bases and V 3 bases, and 13 bases lay outside the gene matches. CDR3 protein: CASSEQDAGGFVGYTF. In DNA form, the CDR3 reads TGTGCCAGCAGTGAGCAAGACGCAGGGGGCTTTGTTGGCTACACCTTC.

The rearrangement links TRBV27 to TRBJ2-1; D gene ambiguous. The CDR3 is made up of 12 amino acids. Germline loops: CDR1 MNHEY, CDR2 SMNVEV (reference sequence). V shed 4 bases and J shed 6 bases, with 7 bases lying between them. The CDR3 DNA sequence: TGTGCCAGCAGTTGGCTGGGCAATGAGCAGTTCTTC. It yields the protein CASSWLGNEQFF.

The CDR3 nucleotides read TGTGCCAGCTCTGGGACAGGGCTGGATCAGCCCCAGCATTTT. Protein product: CASSGTGLDQPQHF. The chain employs TRBV25-1 and TRBJ1-5, with 9 bases identical to TRBD1. This CDR3 contains 14 residues. V was clipped by 8 bases and J by 5 bases; unmatched bases: 7. CDR1 and CDR2 (germline): MGHDK, SYGVNS.

The chain carries TRBV13 and TRBJ2-1; D may be TRBD1 (6 bases). The CDR3 is 14 residues long. The germline V gene has CDR1 PRHDT and CDR2 FYEKMQ (reference sequence). Deletions cut 9 bases from V and 8 bases from J, with 20 bases between. This CDR3 reads CASSPGQPLDEQFF. The CDR3 DNA reads TGTGCCAGTTCCCCGGGACAACCCTTAGATGAGCAGTTCTTC.

The gene calls are TRBV7-9 and TRBJ2-5; 7 nucleotides match TRBD1. The length of the CDR3 is 15 residues. Germline assignment: CDR1 SEHNR and CDR2 FQNEAQ (reference sequence). The V segment lost 1 base and the J segment 5 bases; nucleotides outside the gene matches: 7. CDR3 region: CASSLVSQGLETQYF. In DNA form, the CDR3 reads TGTGCCAGCAGCTTAGTTTCACAGGGGCTTGAGACCCAGTACTTC.

The chain has TRBV27 and TRBJ1-2; D possibly corresponds to TRBD1 (5 bases). Trimming took 3 bases from V and 6 from J, leaving 17 bases between them. Germline-derived CDR1 and CDR2 are MNHEY and SMNVEV (reference sequence). This CDR3 has 15 residues. The CDR3 here is CASSLTANLLDGYTF. As DNA, the CDR3 is TGTGCCAGCAGTTTGACAGCTAATTTGCTAGATGGCTACACCTTC.

Concerning this clone: At one end the junction does not follow the germline gene, possibly because of a read error. The V and J genes are TRBV10-3 and TRBJ2-7; 9 bases line up with TRBD1. The CDR3 has 13 amino acids. Germline CDR1 ENHRY, CDR2 SYGVKD. The CDR3 coding sequence is TGTGCCACCAGTGATACAGGGGGCAACGAGCAGTACTTC. It codes for CATSDTGGNEQYF.

This chain joins TRBV7-9 and TRBJ2-7; possibly TRBD2 for D (6 bases). The CDR3 loop spans 13 amino acids. The germline V gene has CDR1 SEHNR and CDR2 FQNEAQ (reference sequence). The V and J ends lost 8 bases and 6 bases respectively, with 17 bases between them. CDR3 nucleotides: TGTGCCAGCCTCGGAGGGGCCCCAGGCGAGCAGTACTTC. Protein product: CASLGGAPGEQYF.

The chain couples TRBV6-1 to TRBJ2-5; D uncertain. This CDR3 region has 13 residues. Germline V gene lookup returns CDR1 MNHNS and CDR2 SASEGT. V was clipped by 4 bases and J by 5 bases, with 11 bases between them. CDR3 amino acids: CASSARSPETQYF. For the CDR3, the DNA is TGTGCCAGCAGTGCGAGATCGCCGGAGACCCAGTACTTC.